This TCR beta chain came from a study of blood T cell repertoires in COVID-19 (dated by TCRdb to the early 2020s). For context, the study as a whole: Samples covering the acute and convalescent phases of COVID-19 were provided by collaborators in the United States, Italy and Spain. The material from the prospective study consisted of cDNA or gDNA derived from T cells, B-cell-depleted T cells, or PBMCs. Subjects who had been exposed to COVID-19, were actively infected with it, or had recovered from it provided the deeply sampled blood TCRbeta repertoires that made up the dataset. The repertoires were made available in a free public database intended to serve as a resource for research on the immune response to SARS-CoV-2. Samples were obtained from the ongoing ImmuneRACE study (first 160 participants) and from about 1,300 subjects provided by 6 global collaborators. Sample metadata almost always included a de-identified subject ID, COVID-19 status, age in years and sex. Where HLA class I and class II types were available, the types were taken from metadata supplied by the sample provider, not from assay-based typing. Results and caveats for the whole study, not just this receptor: How much clinical and demographic metadata was included differed by source and by participant, and the metadata was provided uncurated.

The collaborating institutions used their own protocols to collect whole blood in K2EDTA tubes. For TCRbeta analysis, collaborators shipped samples in one of three forms: frozen whole blood, isolated PBMCs, or DNA extracted from either of those sample types. The CDR3 goes from the cysteine to the phenylalanine over 17 residues. Only the CDR3 DNA stays, 51 bases, in frame from base 1. V is shortened by 0 bases, J by 2 bases, and the region joining them spans 14 bases. The germline V gene encodes CDR1 MGHRA and CDR2 YSYEKL. To note about this clone: There is no known antigen for this receptor. Qualities for individual bases were not recorded, and no much larger clone is one base off.

The immunoSEQ Assay, a bias-controlled multiplex PCR, was used to amplify TCRbeta CDR3 regions from genomic DNA. For the original study's pipeline: Nucleated cell counts per sample were estimated from amplification of reference gene primers within the assay. Sequence reads were collapsed and filtered to measure the absolute abundance of every unique TCRbeta CDR3 rearrangement. Productive Simpson clonality was computed per sample as the square root of Simpson's diversity index over productive rearrangements. As stored in TCRdb, this immuneACCESS dataset retains in-frame rearrangements with V and J assigned. A fraction of the clones does not appear; measured against another copy, unresolved V genes explain less than half of the discrepancy, and the remainder lacks a known reason. Clone size and the V and J calls come from that table; the DNA yielded D and trimming. In all, the sample holds 150,000 or so clones, and 80% to 85% of those were seen once. The top ten clonotypes cover 4% of the sample.

This clonotype originated in a woman aged 60-75 years with acute or convalescent COVID-19. Sample: peripheral blood. Rearrangement joined TRBV4-1 to TRBJ1-5, with TRBD1 as a weak D call on 6 bases. Here the CDR3 is given as CASSQDPVTGRNQPQHF. The DNA is as follows: TGCGCCAGCAGCCAAGATCCCGTGACAGGCCGCAATCAGCCCCAGCATTTT.